This T cell receptor beta chain was recorded in a study of identical twins. Via MiXCR, TCRdb re-called the 5' RACE reads, giving one row per CDR3 protein. The sample carries 400,000 to 500,000 distinct CDR3 sequences, roughly 13% recorded once. Details on this clonotype: Mismatch with germline at one junction end may stem from a read error.

The CDR3 totals 18 residues. The same data also contributed to another study, on yellow fever vaccine responses in identical twins.

Sequenced input: CD4+ T cells sorted from blood. This TCR came from a woman aged 18-35 years in good health. The chain links TRBV12-3 or TRBV12-4 to TRBJ2-3; 15 bases agree with TRBD2. The CDR3 region is CACSPGLAGGPGTDTQYF. The DNA for the CDR3 is TGTGCCTGCAGTCCCGGACTAGCGGGGGGGCCTGGCACAGATACGCAGTATTTT.